The rows below give T cell receptor beta chains drawn from one sample of a study of T cell clonotyping in hematopoietic cell transplantation. Some clones are missing from TCRdb's copy, which holds only in-frame ones; the method was immunoSEQ multiplex PCR. The sample gives about 15,000 clones, 60% to 85% of which show up once; less than 10% is in the top ten. Sequenced: peripheral blood mononuclear cells. These receptors were taken from a woman aged 55-69 years in good health. Some clones in this sample may be carry-over from other donors' samples. CDR3s include the opening cysteine and the closing phenylalanine or tryptophan. Size values are once, few and many counts, or a class for expanded clones, and some rows have none.

TRBV5-6	NA	CASSSGTSYTGELFF
TRBV25-1	NA	CASSENTGANVLTF
TRBV30	NA	CAWSSQGGQPQHF
TRBV2	NA	CASSQGEGYGYTF
TRBV7-8	NA	CASSLTGQGAAGYTF
TRBV6-5	NA	CASSLGQGGSPLHF
TRBV9	NA	CASSDRDPIVTSSGNTIYF
TRBV5-4	few	CASSLAGQGAETQYF
TRBV5-1	NA	CASSLRQTEQFF
TRBV6-5	NA	CASSYSSSGRWDEQFF
TRBV2	NA	CASLRLAGSYEQYF
TRBV30	NA	CAWSGLGVETQYF
TRBV7-9	NA	CASSLLSSPLHF
TRBV5-6	NA	CASSLAPGGVAEAFF
TRBV6-5	NA	CASSYGQGETNEKLFF
TRBV2	NA	CASSDPSYEQYF
TRBV28	NA	CASSAPGGQGAMNTEAFF
TRBV7-2	NA	CASSLDGRGEQFF
TRBV2	few	CASSDQGEQYF
TRBV25-1	NA	CASSDIRDRGNQPQHF
TRBV28	NA	CASMDRSTDTQYF
TRBV7-2	NA	CASSPIRSYEQYF
TRBV5-1	NA	CASKQGLADTQYF
TRBV21-1	NA	CARSSTGQAVFEQYF
TRBV25-1	NA	CASSEYPPGEDTQYF
TRBV5-6	NA	CASSLVGSSSNYGYTF
TRBV7-8	once	CASSLVGTVNQPQHF